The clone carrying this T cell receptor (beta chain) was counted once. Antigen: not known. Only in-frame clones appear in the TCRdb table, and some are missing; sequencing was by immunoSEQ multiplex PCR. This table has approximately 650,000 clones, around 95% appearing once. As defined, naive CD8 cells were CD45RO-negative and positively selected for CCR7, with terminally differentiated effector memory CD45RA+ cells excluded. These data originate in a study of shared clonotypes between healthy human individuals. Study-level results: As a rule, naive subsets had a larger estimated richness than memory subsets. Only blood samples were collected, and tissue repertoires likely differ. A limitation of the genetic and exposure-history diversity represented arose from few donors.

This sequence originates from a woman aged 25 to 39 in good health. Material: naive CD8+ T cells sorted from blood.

The CDR3 DNA follows: TGTGCCAGCAGCTTGAGTGTTGGTCGGGGATACTCCTACGAGCAGTACTTC. It is translated as CASSLSVGRGYSYEQYF. The J gene is TRBJ2-7, the V gene TRBV5-4; a weak D match, TRBD2 (5 bases). This CDR3 is 17 amino acids long. Trimming took 1 base from V and 0 from J, leaving 17 bases between them. Germline V CDR1 and CDR2: SGHNT, YYREEE (reference sequence).